This T cell receptor beta chain was identified in a study of T cell repertoires in cytomegalovirus infection. V lost 3 bases to trimming and J lost 2 bases, with 19 bases between them. The CDR3 covers 17 residues. TCRdb processed the reads anew with MiXCR; each CDR3 protein has one entry. The repertoire consists of more than 250,000 distinct CDR3 sequences, with roughly an eighth occurring once and the leading ten covering 8.8%. This clonotype was seen a few times. The material sequenced was PBMCs. This sequence joins TRBV12-3 or TRBV12-4 and TRBJ1-2, with D unresolved. This TCR was recovered from a human donor in good health (CMV status not recorded). Some clones in this sample may be carry-over from other donors' samples. CDR3 nucleotides: TGTGCCAGCAGTTTTCGGGCAGCCAGCGCAATAAACTATGGCTACACCTTC. Translating gives CASSFRAASAINYGYTF.